A selection of T cell receptor beta chains follows, all from one sample in a study of blood T cell repertoires in COVID-19. Measured with immunoSEQ multiplex PCR; TCRdb has only the in-frame clones, and not every one. Of roughly 200,000 clones in the sample, around nine tenths were seen once. The sample taken for sequencing was peripheral blood. The receptors were gathered from a man younger than 35 with active or convalescent COVID-19. Each CDR3 is given with its conserved first and last residue. The D gene is left open where the match is weak. For some rows the clone size is stated as once, few or many, or as a class when expanded; others skip it.

D gene	J gene	clone size	V gene	CDR3 DNA	CDR3 protein
TRBD1	TRBJ2-2	NA	TRBV6-1	TGTGCCAGCAGTGTGGAGTACAGGGGAATTGCCGGGGAGCTGTTTTTT	CASSVEYRGIAGELFF
NA	TRBJ2-1	NA	TRBV5-1	TGCGCCAGCAGCGGAACTGGGACTGTTCGCTACAATGAGCAGTTCTTC	CASSGTGTVRYNEQFF
NA	TRBJ2-7	NA	TRBV7-9	TGTGCCAGCAGCTTAGCGCCAGGGGCCTACGAGCAGTACTTC	CASSLAPGAYEQYF
TRBD2	TRBJ2-1	NA	TRBV7-3	TGTGCCAGCAGCCCCATAGCGGGCTCCTACAATGAGCAGTTCTTC	CASSPIAGSYNEQFF
NA	TRBJ2-3	NA	TRBV2	TGTGCCAGCAGTGCCGGACAGAGTAGCACAGATACGCAGTATTTT	CASSAGQSSTDTQYF
TRBD2	TRBJ2-2	NA	TRBV10-3	TGTGCCATCACTGGAGCGGGGGAAAGCACCGGGGAGCTGTTTTTT	CAITGAGESTGELFF
TRBD1	TRBJ1-2	NA	TRBV5-1	TGCGCCAGCAGCGCGGGACAGGGTCTTTATGGCTACACCTTC	CASSAGQGLYGYTF
TRBD2	TRBJ2-1	NA	TRBV7-2	TGTGCCAGCAGCTTATATGGCGGGGGACGCAATGAGCAGTTCTTC	CASSLYGGGRNEQFF
NA	TRBJ2-1	once	TRBV21-1	TGTGCCAGCAGTTCGTGGGGGACAGGGTTTTGTGTTGACAATGAGCAGTTCTTC	CASSSWGTGFCVDNEQFF
TRBD2	TRBJ2-7	NA	TRBV5-1	TGCGCCAGCAGCCCAGGGACTAGCGGGACCCGCTCCTACGAGCAGTACTTC	CASSPGTSGTRSYEQYF
TRBD2	TRBJ2-1	NA	TRBV4-1	TGCGCCAGCAGCCTATCGAAGACTAGCGGGGGGGCCTACAATGAGCAGTTCTTC	CASSLSKTSGGAYNEQFF
NA	TRBJ1-1	NA	TRBV3-1/TRBV3-2	TGTGCCAGCAGCCCACTTGGGGGGTTGGACACTGAAGCTTTCTTT	CASSPLGGLDTEAFF
NA	TRBJ1-2	NA	TRBV18	TGTGCCAGCTCACCATCCGGGGGGTCAGCTAACTATGGCTACACCTTC	CASSPSGGSANYGYTF
TRBD1	TRBJ1-2	NA	TRBV30	TGTGCCTGGAGCCCAGGGGGGTATGGCTACACCTTC	CAWSPGGYGYTF
TRBD2	TRBJ2-1	NA	TRBV5-1	TGCGCCAGCAGCTTGGACGGACAGGCCTCTAGCGGGAGGGCCGACGAGCAGTTCTTC	CASSLDGQASSGRADEQFF
NA	TRBJ1-2	NA	TRBV6-9	TGTGCCAGCAGTTATTCGGGCAGGGGCTTAGTAGCTGGCTACACCTTC	CASSYSGRGLVAGYTF